Listed here is a single T cell receptor (beta chain). The sample comes from a study of response to subunit inactivated influenza vaccine. TCRdb called the RT-PCR reads again in MiXCR, with one record for every CDR3 protein. Altogether more than 550,000 distinct CDR3 sequences are present, about 11% being singletons, with the ten largest covering approximately 11%. V gave up 0 bases and J gave up 6 bases; unmatched junction bases: 9. CDR1 and CDR2 from the germline V gene are SGHRS and YFSETQ. The CDR3 sequence is 16 residues long. The data also belong to a second study, concerning T cells expressing NK-cell markers. As that report states: Synthesis of TCR beta cDNA relied on 5'RACE template switching carrying UMIs. The study drew TCR beta repertoires from sorted CD3+CD56+NKG2C+, CD3+CD56+NKG2C- and CD3+CD56-NKG2C+ T cells. Dominant NKG2C+ clonotypes in about 6 donors made up roughly 1.0-7.0% of CD8+ T cells. Whether expanded NKG2C-expressing T cell clones recognize HCMV is unknown.

This clonotype was sampled from a man over 45 who received an inactivated influenza vaccine. J is TRBJ2-1 and V is TRBV5-1, with 7 bases identical to TRBD2. This sample comprised PBMCs from blood, obtained on the day of vaccination. As DNA, the CDR3 is TGCGCCAGCAGCTTGGTGGCGGGAGTGTCTTTCAATGAGCAGTTCTTC. This sequence encodes CASSLVAGVSFNEQFF.